The source of this T cell receptor (beta chain) is a study of CD8 T cells in Susac syndrome. This clonotype has just a few counts. Random hexamers served to reverse transcribe about 0.5 to 1 ug RNA. The amplification used immunoSEQ multiplex PCR on TCR beta CDR3; it spanned 54 Vbeta and 13 Jbeta. TCRdb analysed the immunoSEQ multiplex PCR reads with MiXCR anew, one entry per CDR3 protein. The sample includes 100,000 to 150,000 distinct CDR3 sequences, about 95% of them seen just once. TCR beta was sequenced from blood CD8+ and CD4+ T cells. Matching for age and sex applied to the controls, who were healthy donors. The TCR sequence derives from a human donor in good health. The source material was CD4+ T cells from PBMCs.

The CDR3 bases are TGTGCCAGCAGCTTGGCTAGAGCGAACACTGAAGCTTTCTTT. This translates into CASSLARANTEAFF. The chain uses TRBV5-4 and TRBJ1-1; no reliable D call. Germline CDR1 SGHNT, CDR2 YYREEE (reference sequence). V dropped 0 bases and J dropped 1 base, with 7 bases sitting between them. This CDR3 has 14 amino acids.